A selection of T cell receptor beta chains follows, all from one sample in a study of blood T cell repertoires in COVID-19. Clones were read by immunoSEQ multiplex PCR, and TCRdb kept only the in-frame ones, dropping some. This table has 250,000 to 350,000 clones, about 87% appearing once. The sequenced sample consisted of peripheral blood. Receptor source: a woman aged 45-60 years who had recovered from COVID-19. Each CDR3 is given with its conserved first and last residue. The D gene is left open where the match is weak. Some rows have no size entry. The others give once, few or many, or a class for an expanded clone.

j_call,v_call,d_call,clone_size,cdr3_nt,cdr3_aa
TRBJ2-4,TRBV21-1,-,-,TGTGCCAGCAGCAAAGATGGTCTGGGACTAGAAGACCGAAAGGAGCTAGCCAAAAACATTCAGTACTTC,CASSKDGLGLEDRKELAKNIQYF
TRBJ1-5,TRBV6-2/TRBV6-3,-,-,TGTGCCAGCTGCCTGTCGAATCAGCCCCAGCATTTT,CASCLSNQPQHF
TRBJ2-1,TRBV7-9,TRBD1,-,TGTGCCAGCAGCTTAGAACGGACAGGGAACAATGAGCAGTTCTTC,CASSLERTGNNEQFF
TRBJ2-1,TRBV3-1/TRBV3-2,TRBD1,once,TGTGCCAGCAAACCCCCGGGACAGGATTCCTACAATGAGCAGTTCTTC,CASKPPGQDSYNEQFF
TRBJ1-2,TRBV29-1,TRBD1,-,TGCAGCGTTGGGGGTACAGGGGCAGGTGGCTACACCTTC,CSVGGTGAGGYTF
TRBJ2-3,TRBV29-1,-,-,TGCAGCGTTGAACTACGGGGCACAGATACGCAGTATTTT,CSVELRGTDTQYF
TRBJ2-2,TRBV5-6,-,-,TGTGCCAGAGGGGCATACACCGGGGAGCTGTTTTTT,CARGAYTGELFF
TRBJ2-7,TRBV5-6,-,-,TGTGCCAGCAGCTTCTTACAGGGAATCTCCTACGAGCAGTACTTC,CASSFLQGISYEQYF
TRBJ1-4,TRBV28,-,-,TGTGCCAGCAGGCGACCTGGACTTAATGAAAAACTGTTTTTT,CASRRPGLNEKLFF
TRBJ2-3,TRBV2,TRBD1,-,TGTGCCAGCAGTGGAGAAACAGGGGCGGTGAAGTATTTT,CASSGETGAVKYF
TRBJ2-3,TRBV24-1,TRBD1,-,TGTGCCACCAGTGATCGACAGGGCCGTACGCAGTATTTT,CATSDRQGRTQYF
TRBJ2-1,TRBV29-1,TRBD2,-,TGCAGCGTCGAGACTAGCGGGGGGGCCTCCTACAATGAGCAGTTCTTC,CSVETSGGASYNEQFF
TRBJ2-1,TRBV27,TRBD2,once,TGTGCCAGCAGTCCCTATAGCGGGGGATCTTACAATGAGCAGTTCTTC,CASSPYSGGSYNEQFF
TRBJ2-7,TRBV15,TRBD1,once,TGTGCCACCAGCAACCGGGCAGGGGGCCTGGACGAGCAGTACTTC,CATSNRAGGLDEQYF
TRBJ2-7,TRBV9,-,-,TGTGCCAGCAGCTCCGTAGATTCCTCCTACGAGCAGTACTTC,CASSSVDSSYEQYF
TRBJ1-4,TRBV5-1,-,-,TGCGCCAGTAAACGGGACACAACTAATGAAAAACTGTTTTTT,CASKRDTTNEKLFF
TRBJ2-7,TRBV19,TRBD2,-,TGTGCCAGTAGTATAGTGAGCGGGAGCTACGAGCAGTACTTC,CASSIVSGSYEQYF